The 10 T cell receptor beta chains below come from one sample, sequenced in a study of blood T cell repertoires in COVID-19. The table came from immunoSEQ multiplex PCR; TCRdb's copy has only in-frame clones and leaves some out. Found here are approximately 300,000 clones, 87% of them singletons; the top ten hold 5.3%. The sequenced sample was PBMCs or T cells enriched from blood (not recorded which). The receptors originated from a woman aged 25 to 39 who had recovered from COVID-19.

As concerns this clone: Other DNA sequences of this sample code for an identical CDR3. The rearrangement joins TRBV19 to TRBJ1-6, with D possibly being TRBD1 (6 bases). Trimming shortened V by 6 bases and J by 9 bases, and 9 bases separated the two germline ends. This CDR3 has 12 amino acids. Germline loops: CDR1 LNHDA, CDR2 SQIVND (reference sequence). The CDR3 here is CASSPRGSPLHF. CDR3 in DNA: TGTGCCAGTAGCCCCAGGGGTTCACCCCTCCACTTT.

This chain connects TRBV30 to TRBJ2-7; 7 nucleotides align to TRBD1. CDR3 length: 13 residues. After removal of 4 bases from V and 5 bases from J, the junction contained 8 bases not matched to a gene. Germline values: CDR1 GTSNPN, CDR2 SVGIG (reference sequence). CDR3 amino acids: CAWKRQGGNEQYF. CDR3 sequence (DNA): TGTGCCTGGAAGAGACAGGGTGGCAACGAGCAGTACTTC.

The chain links TRBV7-9 to TRBJ1-2, with 7 bases that match TRBD1. The junction had 10 bases not matched to a gene; V was cut back by 4 bases and J by 8 bases. The CDR3 loop spans 14 amino acids. The germline CDR1 and CDR2 sequences are SEHNR and FQNEAQ (reference sequence). For the CDR3, the DNA is TGTGCCAGCAGCTCCCCGGGACAGACCCTGGGCTACACCTTC. This translates into CASSSPGQTLGYTF.

The rearrangement uses TRBV11-1 and TRBJ2-5; D unresolved. The CDR3 is 14 residues long. Germline values: CDR1 SGHAT, CDR2 FQDESV (reference sequence). V was clipped by 2 bases and J by 4 bases, with 11 bases between them. CDR3 sequence reads: CASSLLSTGETQYF. The DNA of the CDR3 is TGTGCCAGCAGCTTACTTAGCACGGGAGAGACCCAGTACTTC.

V gene TRBV4-1 combines with J gene TRBJ1-2; no firm D call. Trimming left V 0 bases short and J 5 bases short, with 10 bases between. Per the germline V gene, CDR1 is MGHRA and CDR2 is YSYEKL. The CDR3 runs to 14 residues. In DNA form, the CDR3 reads TGCGCCAGCAGCCAAGAGAGGAGCGGGTATGGCTACACCTTC. Amino acids: CASSQERSGYGYTF.

The CDR3 region has the DNA TGCGCCAGCAGCTTGGGTGGCAGGGGAGCAGATACGCAGTATTTT. Its translation: CASSLGGRGADTQYF. The chain employs TRBV5-1 and TRBJ2-3; weak D call: TRBD1 (6 bases). Trimming removed 0 bases from V and 4 bases from J, with 12 bases in between. Germline-derived CDR1 and CDR2 are SGHRS and YFSETQ. This CDR3 is built from 15 residues.

This sequence joins TRBV4-1 and TRBJ2-3; D may be TRBD2 (6 bases). Germline CDR1 MGHRA, CDR2 YSYEKL. The CDR3 has 17 amino acids. V was cut by 0 bases and J by 8 bases, with 21 bases left in between. CDR3 DNA sequence: TGCGCCAGCAGCCAAGATTCCTCCCCGCGGGGATTGGGTACGCAGTATTTT. It translates to CASSQDSSPRGLGTQYF.

This chain connects TRBV6-2 or TRBV6-3 to TRBJ2-1; 9 nucleotides line up with TRBD1. Germline-derived CDR1 and CDR2 are MNHEY and SVGEGT. Trimming at V came to 2 bases and at J to 0 bases, leaving 2 bases not matched to a gene. The CDR3 is made up of 16 amino acids. CDR3 protein: CASSYRGQGSYNEQFF. CDR3 nucleotides: TGTGCCAGCAGTTACCGGGGACAGGGCTCCTACAATGAGCAGTTCTTC.

The rearrangement uses TRBV28 and TRBJ2-6; D unclear. Germline CDR1 MDHEN, CDR2 SYDVKM. V lost 6 bases, J lost 0 bases, and 27 bases lay in between. The length of the CDR3 is 21 residues. CDR3: CASRRAPGTVSSFSGANVLTF. As DNA, the CDR3 is TGTGCCAGCAGGCGTGCCCCCGGAACAGTCTCATCCTTCTCTGGGGCCAACGTCCTGACTTTC.

This sequence joins TRBV30 and TRBJ1-2; D is unresolved. The CDR3 loop spans 15 amino acids. Per germline, CDR1 GTSNPN and CDR2 SVGIG (reference sequence). The V end lost 8 bases, the J end lost 4 bases, and 23 bases lay between the germline ends. Here the CDR3 DNA reads TGTGCCATAGATTTTTCCGATACTCCGAGCTATGGCTACACCTTC. This codes for CAIDFSDTPSYGYTF.